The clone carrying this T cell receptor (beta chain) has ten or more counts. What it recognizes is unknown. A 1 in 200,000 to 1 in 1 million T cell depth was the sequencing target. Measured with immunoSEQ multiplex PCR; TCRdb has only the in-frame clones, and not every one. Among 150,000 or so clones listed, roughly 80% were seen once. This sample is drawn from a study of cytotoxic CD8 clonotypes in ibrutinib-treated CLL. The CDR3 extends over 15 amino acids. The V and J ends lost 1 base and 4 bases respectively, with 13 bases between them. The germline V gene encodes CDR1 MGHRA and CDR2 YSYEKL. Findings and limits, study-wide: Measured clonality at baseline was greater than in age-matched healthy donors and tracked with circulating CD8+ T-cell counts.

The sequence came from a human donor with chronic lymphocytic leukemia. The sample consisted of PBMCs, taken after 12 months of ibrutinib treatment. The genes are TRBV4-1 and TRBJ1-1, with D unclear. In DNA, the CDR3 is TGCGCCAGCAGCCAAGGAGAAGACTTGATCACTGAAGCTTTCTTT. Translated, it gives CASSQGEDLITEAFF.